This T cell receptor (beta chain) came from a study of T cell responses to AZD1222 COVID-19 vaccine. Profiling relied on immunoSEQ multiplex PCR, and the TCRdb table lists in-frame clones only, not all of them. This table has around 140,000 clones, over 90% appearing once. V shed 6 bases, J shed 7 bases, and the junction held 14 bases outside the gene matches. The CDR3 length is 15 residues. CDR1 is KGHSH, CDR2 LQKENI, per germline. Study-wide results and caveats: The study reported that nearly half of spike-specific TCRs target unmutated variant regions.

This clone was recorded a few times. No antigen is known for it. This sequence originates from an adult in good health. Source: peripheral blood, taken on day 0 of AZD1222 vaccination. The V gene is TRBV18, the J gene TRBJ2-7, with 8 nucleotides matching TRBD2. The CDR3 DNA sequence: TGTGCCAGCTCCTGGAGGACTAGCCCCCTGGGGGAGCAGTACTTC. It yields the protein CASSWRTSPLGEQYF.